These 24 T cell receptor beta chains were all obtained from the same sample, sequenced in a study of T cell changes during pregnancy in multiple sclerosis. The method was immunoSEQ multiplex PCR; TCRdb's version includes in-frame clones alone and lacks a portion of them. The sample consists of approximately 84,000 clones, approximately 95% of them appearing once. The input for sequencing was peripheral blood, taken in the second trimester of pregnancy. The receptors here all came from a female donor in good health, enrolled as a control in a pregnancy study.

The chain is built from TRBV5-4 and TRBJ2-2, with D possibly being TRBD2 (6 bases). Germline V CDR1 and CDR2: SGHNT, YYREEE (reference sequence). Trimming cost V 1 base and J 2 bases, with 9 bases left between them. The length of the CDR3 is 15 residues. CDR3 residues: CASSLTSLNTGELFF. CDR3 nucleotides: TGTGCCAGCAGCTTGACTAGCTTAAACACCGGGGAGCTGTTTTTT.

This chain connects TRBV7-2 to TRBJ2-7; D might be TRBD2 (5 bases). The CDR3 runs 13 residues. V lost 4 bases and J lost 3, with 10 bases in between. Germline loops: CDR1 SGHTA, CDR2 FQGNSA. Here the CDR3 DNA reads TGTGCCAGCAGCTCGCGCGGGCTCTACGAGCAGTACTTC. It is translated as CASSSRGLYEQYF.

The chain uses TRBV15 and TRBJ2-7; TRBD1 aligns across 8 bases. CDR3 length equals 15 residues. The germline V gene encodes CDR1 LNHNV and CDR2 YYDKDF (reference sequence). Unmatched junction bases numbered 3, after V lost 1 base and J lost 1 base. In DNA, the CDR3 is TGTGCCACCAGCAGAGCAGGGGGCGAATCCTACGAGCAGTACTTC. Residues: CATSRAGGESYEQYF.

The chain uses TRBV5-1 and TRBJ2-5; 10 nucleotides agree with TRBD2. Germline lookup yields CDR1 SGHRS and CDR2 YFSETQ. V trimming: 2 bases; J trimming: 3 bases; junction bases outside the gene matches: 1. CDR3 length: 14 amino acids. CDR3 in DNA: TGCGCCAGCAGCTTCCTAGCGGGAGAAGAGACCCAGTACTTC. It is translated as CASSFLAGEETQYF. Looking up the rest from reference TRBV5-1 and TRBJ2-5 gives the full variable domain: KAGVTQTPRYLIKTRGQQVTLSCSPISGHRSVSWYQQTPGQGLQFLFEYFSETQRNKGNFPGRFSGRQFSNSRSEMNVSTLELGDSALYLCASSFLAGEETQYFGPGTRLLVL.

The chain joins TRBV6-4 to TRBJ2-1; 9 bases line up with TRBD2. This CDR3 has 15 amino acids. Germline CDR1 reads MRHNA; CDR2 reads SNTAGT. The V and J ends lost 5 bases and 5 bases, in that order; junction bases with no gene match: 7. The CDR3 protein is CASSLLSGSNNEQFF. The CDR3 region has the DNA TGTGCCAGCAGTTTACTTAGCGGGAGTAACAATGAGCAGTTCTTC.

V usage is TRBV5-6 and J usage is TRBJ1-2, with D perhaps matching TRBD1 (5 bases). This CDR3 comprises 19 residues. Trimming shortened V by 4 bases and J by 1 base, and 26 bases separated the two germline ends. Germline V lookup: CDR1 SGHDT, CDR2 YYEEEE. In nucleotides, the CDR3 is TGTGCCAGCAGCGCGGGGGTTTATGATGGGGGAGGGCTTAACTATGGCTACACCTTC. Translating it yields CASSAGVYDGGGLNYGYTF.

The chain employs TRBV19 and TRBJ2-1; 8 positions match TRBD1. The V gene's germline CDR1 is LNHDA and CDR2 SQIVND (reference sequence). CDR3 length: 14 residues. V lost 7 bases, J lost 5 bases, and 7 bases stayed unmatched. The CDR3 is CASKVGQVHNEQFF. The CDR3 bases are TGTGCCAGTAAGGTGGGACAGGTACACAATGAGCAGTTCTTC.

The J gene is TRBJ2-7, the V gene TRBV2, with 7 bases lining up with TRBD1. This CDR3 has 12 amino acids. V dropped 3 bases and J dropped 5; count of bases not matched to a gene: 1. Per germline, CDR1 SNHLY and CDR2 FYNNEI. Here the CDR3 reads CASSDRGNEQYF. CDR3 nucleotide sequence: TGTGCCAGCAGTGACAGGGGGAACGAGCAGTACTTC. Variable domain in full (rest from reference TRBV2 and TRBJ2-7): EPEVTQTPSHQVTQMGQEVILRCVPISNHLYFYWYRQILGQKVEFLVSFYNNEISEKSEIFDDQFSVERPDGSNFTLKIRSTKLEDSAMYFCASSDRGNEQYFGPGTRLTVT.

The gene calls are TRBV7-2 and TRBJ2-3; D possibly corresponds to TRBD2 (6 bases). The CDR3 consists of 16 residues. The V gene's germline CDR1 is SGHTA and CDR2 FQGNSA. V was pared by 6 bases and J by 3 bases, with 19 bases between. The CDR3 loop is CASSSLAYGRTDTQYF. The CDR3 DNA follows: TGTGCCAGCAGTTCCCTAGCGTACGGGCGGACAGATACGCAGTATTTT.

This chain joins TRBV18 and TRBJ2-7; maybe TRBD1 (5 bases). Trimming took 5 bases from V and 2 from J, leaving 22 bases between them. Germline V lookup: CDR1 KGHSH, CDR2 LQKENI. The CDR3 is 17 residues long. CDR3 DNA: TGTGCCAGCTCAATCACCCAGGGAAGTCAGGTTCCCTACGAGCAGTACTTC. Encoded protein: CASSITQGSQVPYEQYF.

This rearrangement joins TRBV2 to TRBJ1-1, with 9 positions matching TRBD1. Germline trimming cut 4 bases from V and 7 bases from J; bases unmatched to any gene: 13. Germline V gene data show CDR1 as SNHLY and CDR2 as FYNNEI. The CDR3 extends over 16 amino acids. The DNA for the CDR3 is TGTGCCAGCAGTGGGTTTGTTGGACAGGGGTATGGTGAAGCTTTCTTT. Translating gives CASSGFVGQGYGEAFF. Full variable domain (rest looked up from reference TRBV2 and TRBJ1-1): EPEVTQTPSHQVTQMGQEVILRCVPISNHLYFYWYRQILGQKVEFLVSFYNNEISEKSEIFDDQFSVERPDGSNFTLKIRSTKLEDSAMYFCASSGFVGQGYGEAFFGQGTRLTVV.

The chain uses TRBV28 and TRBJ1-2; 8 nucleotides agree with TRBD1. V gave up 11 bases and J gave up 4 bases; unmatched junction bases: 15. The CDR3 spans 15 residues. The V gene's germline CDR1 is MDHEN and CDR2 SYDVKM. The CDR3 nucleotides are TGTGCCGAGCAAGGGGGGACAGGCCCTAGCTATGGCTACACCTTC. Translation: CAEQGGTGPSYGYTF.

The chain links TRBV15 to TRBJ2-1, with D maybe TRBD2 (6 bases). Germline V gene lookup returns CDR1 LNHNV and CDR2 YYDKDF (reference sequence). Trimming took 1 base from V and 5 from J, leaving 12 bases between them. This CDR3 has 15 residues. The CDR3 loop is CATSRGFWGDNEQFF. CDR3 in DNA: TGTGCCACCAGCAGAGGCTTCTGGGGGGACAATGAGCAGTTCTTC.

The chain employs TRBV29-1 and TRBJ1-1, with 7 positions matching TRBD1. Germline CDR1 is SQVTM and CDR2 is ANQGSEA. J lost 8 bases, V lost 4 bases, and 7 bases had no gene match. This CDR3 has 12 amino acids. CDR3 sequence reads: CSVGSQGVEAFF. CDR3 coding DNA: TGCAGCGTTGGCTCTCAGGGGGTGGAAGCTTTCTTT.

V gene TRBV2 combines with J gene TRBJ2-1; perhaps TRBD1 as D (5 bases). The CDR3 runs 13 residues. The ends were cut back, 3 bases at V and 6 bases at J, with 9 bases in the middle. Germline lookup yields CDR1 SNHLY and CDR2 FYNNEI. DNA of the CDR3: TGTGCCAGCAGTGAGCAGGGTGGCAATGAGCAGTTCTTC. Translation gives CASSEQGGNEQFF.

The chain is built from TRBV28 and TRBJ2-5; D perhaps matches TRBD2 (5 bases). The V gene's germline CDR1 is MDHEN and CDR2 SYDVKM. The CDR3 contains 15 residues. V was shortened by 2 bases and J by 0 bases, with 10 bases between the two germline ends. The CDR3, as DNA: TGTGCCAGCAGTTTACTGACGGGAAACCAAGAGACCCAGTACTTC. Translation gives CASSLLTGNQETQYF. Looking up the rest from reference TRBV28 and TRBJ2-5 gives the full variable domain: DVKVTQSSRYLVKRTGEKVFLECVQDMDHENMFWYRQDPGLGLRLIYFSYDVKMKEKGDIPEGYSVSREKKERFSLILESASTNQTSMYLCASSLLTGNQETQYFGPGTRLLVL.

The CDR3 loop is CASSWSGIYEQYF. The DNA of the CDR3 is TGTGCCAGCAGCTGGTCAGGCATCTACGAGCAGTACTTC. The chain carries TRBV5-6 and TRBJ2-7; no firm D call. The V end lost 3 bases, the J end lost 3 bases, and 10 bases lay between the germline ends. This CDR3 spans 13 amino acids. Germline loops: CDR1 SGHDT, CDR2 YYEEEE.

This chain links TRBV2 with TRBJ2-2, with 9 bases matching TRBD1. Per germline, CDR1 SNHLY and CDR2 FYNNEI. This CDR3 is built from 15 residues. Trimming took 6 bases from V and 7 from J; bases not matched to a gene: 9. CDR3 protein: CASRDNRGQGGELFF. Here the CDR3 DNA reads TGTGCCAGCAGGGACAACAGGGGGCAGGGCGGGGAGCTGTTTTTT.

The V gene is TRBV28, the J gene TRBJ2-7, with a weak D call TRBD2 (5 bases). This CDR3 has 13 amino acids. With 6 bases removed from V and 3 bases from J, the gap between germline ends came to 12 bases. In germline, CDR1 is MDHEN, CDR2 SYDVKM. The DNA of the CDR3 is TGTGCCAGCAGCCTAGGACGGGGCTACGAGCAGTACTTC. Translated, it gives CASSLGRGYEQYF.

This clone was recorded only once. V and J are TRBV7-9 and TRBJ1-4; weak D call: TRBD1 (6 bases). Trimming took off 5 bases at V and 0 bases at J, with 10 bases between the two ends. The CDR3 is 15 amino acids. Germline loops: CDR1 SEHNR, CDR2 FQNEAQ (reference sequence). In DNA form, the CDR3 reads TGTGCCAGCAGCCTGGGACATGCAACTAATGAAAAACTGTTTTTT. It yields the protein CASSLGHATNEKLFF.

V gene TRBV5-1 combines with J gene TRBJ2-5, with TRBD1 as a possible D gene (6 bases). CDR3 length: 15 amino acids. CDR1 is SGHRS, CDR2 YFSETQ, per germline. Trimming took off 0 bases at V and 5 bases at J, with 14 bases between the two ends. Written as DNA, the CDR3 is TGCGCCAGCAGCTTGGGTACAGGGTTGGGGGAGACCCAGTACTTC. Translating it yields CASSLGTGLGETQYF.

The DNA for the CDR3 is TGCGCCAGCAGCTTGCGCGCAGGACTGGATGGCTACACCTTC. Its translation is CASSLRAGLDGYTF. V and J are TRBV5-1 and TRBJ1-2; D not resolved. Germline V gives CDR1 SGHRS, CDR2 YFSETQ. The CDR3 spans 14 residues. V was shortened by 1 base and J by 6 bases, with 13 bases between the two germline ends.

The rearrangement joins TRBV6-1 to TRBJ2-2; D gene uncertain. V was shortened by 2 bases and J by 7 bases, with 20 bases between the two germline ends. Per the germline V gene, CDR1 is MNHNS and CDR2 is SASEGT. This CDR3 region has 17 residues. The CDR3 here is CASSERVRVPLNGELFF. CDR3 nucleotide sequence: TGTGCCAGCAGTGAACGGGTTCGGGTTCCCTTAAACGGGGAGCTGTTTTTT.

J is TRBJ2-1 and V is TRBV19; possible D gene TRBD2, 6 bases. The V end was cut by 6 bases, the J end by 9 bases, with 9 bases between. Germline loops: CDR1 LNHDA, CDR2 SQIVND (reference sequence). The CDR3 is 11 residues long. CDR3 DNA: TGTGCCAGTAGCGGGAGTGGTGAGCAGTTCTTC. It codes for CASSGSGEQFF.